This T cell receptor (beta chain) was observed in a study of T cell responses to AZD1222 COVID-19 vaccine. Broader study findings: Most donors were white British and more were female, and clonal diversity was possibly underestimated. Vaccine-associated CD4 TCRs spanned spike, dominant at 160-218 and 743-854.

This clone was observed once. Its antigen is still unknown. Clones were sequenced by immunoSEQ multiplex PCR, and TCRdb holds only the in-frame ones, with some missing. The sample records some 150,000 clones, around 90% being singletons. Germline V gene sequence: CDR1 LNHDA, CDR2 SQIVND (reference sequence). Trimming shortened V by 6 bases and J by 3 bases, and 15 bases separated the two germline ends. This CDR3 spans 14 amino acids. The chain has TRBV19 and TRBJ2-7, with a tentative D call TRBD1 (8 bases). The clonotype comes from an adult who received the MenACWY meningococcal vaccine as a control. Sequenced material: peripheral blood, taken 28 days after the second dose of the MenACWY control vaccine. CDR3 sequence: CASSTQGGGYEQYF. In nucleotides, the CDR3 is TGTGCCAGTAGCACACAGGGGGGGGGCTACGAGCAGTACTTC.